Listed below are T cell receptor beta chains from one sample, sequenced in a study of blood T cell repertoires in COVID-19. Data came from immunoSEQ multiplex PCR; TCRdb stores just in-frame clones and leaves some out. The repertoire holds about 120,000 clones, with about 79% as singletons. Sequenced sample: peripheral blood. The receptors here all came from a woman older than 75 with acute or convalescent COVID-19. CDR3s include the opening cysteine and the closing phenylalanine or tryptophan. A D gene is named only where the DNA matches it firmly. Clone size is not always given. Where it is, it says once, few, many or a class for expanded clones.

j_call v_call d_call clone_size cdr3_aa cdr3_nt
TRBJ2-3 TRBV7-2 NA NA CASSPRRAKDTQYF TGTGCCAGCAGCCCGCGGAGGGCTAAGGATACGCAGTATTTT
TRBJ1-2 TRBV12-3/TRBV12-4 NA NA CASSPYDRYTF TGTGCCAGCAGCCCCTATGATCGCTACACCTTC
TRBJ2-5 TRBV5-6 NA NA CASSLMGAWETQYF TGTGCCAGCAGCTTAATGGGAGCATGGGAGACCCAGTACTTC
TRBJ2-7 TRBV2 NA NA CASSQTDTYEQYF TGTGCCAGCAGTCAGACAGATACCTACGAGCAGTACTTC
TRBJ1-3 TRBV6-1 NA NA CASSEVYSGNTIYF TGTGCCAGCAGTGAAGTTTACTCTGGAAACACCATATATTTT
TRBJ2-1 TRBV18 TRBD2 NA CASSPASGSSNEQFF TGTGCCAGCTCACCAGCCAGCGGGAGTTCCAATGAGCAGTTCTTC
TRBJ2-1 TRBV4-3 TRBD2 NA CASSLQTHLAGNEQFF TGCGCCAGCAGCCTCCAAACTCATCTAGCGGGTAATGAGCAGTTCTTC
TRBJ1-1 TRBV19 NA NA CASNPYGQLMNTEAFF TGTGCCAGTAACCCTTATGGACAGCTTATGAACACTGAAGCTTTCTTT
TRBJ1-2 TRBV2 NA NA CASSEVVLGYGYTF TGTGCCAGCAGTGAAGTCGTCCTCGGCTATGGCTACACCTTC
TRBJ2-7 TRBV19 TRBD2 once CASSSSGGASEQYF TGTGCCAGTAGTTCTAGCGGGGGGGCGTCTGAGCAGTACTTC
TRBJ1-5 TRBV5-1 TRBD1 NA CASRLDRGGNQPQHF TGCGCCAGCAGGCTGGACAGGGGAGGCAATCAGCCCCAGCATTTT
TRBJ1-5 TRBV12-3/TRBV12-4 NA NA CASRGGENQPQHF TGTGCCAGCAGAGGAGGGGAGAATCAGCCCCAGCATTTT
TRBJ2-3 TRBV2 TRBD1 NA CASRPRQGTDTQYF TGTGCCAGCAGGCCGAGACAGGGAACAGATACGCAGTATTTT
TRBJ2-3 TRBV5-4 TRBD2 NA CASSLPSGGGTDTQYF TGTGCCAGCAGCTTGCCTAGCGGGGGGGGCACAGATACGCAGTATTTT
TRBJ1-1 TRBV19 NA once CASSSQGRLNTEAFF TGTGCCAGTAGTTCCCAGGGGCGGTTGAACACTGAAGCTTTCTTT
TRBJ2-1 TRBV7-3 TRBD2 once CASSLMTSGGAGEQFF TGTGCCAGCAGCTTAATGACTAGCGGGGGGGCTGGTGAGCAGTTCTTC
TRBJ1-3 TRBV18 NA NA CASSWGHLDSGNTIYF TGTGCCAGCTCATGGGGACACTTGGACTCTGGAAACACCATATATTTT
TRBJ2-2 TRBV4-3 NA NA CASSHNRASTGELFF TGCGCCAGCAGCCACAACAGGGCCTCCACCGGGGAGCTGTTTTTT
TRBJ2-7 TRBV7-3 TRBD1 NA CASSSLGTGSDEQYF TGTGCCAGCAGCTCTCTCGGGACAGGGTCTGACGAGCAGTACTTC
TRBJ2-3 TRBV7-2 TRBD2 NA CASTLSPGRGTDTQYF TGTGCCAGCACCCTAAGCCCCGGGAGGGGCACAGATACGCAGTATTTT
TRBJ2-2 TRBV3-1/TRBV3-2 TRBD2 NA CASSQDLAGDTGELFF TGTGCCAGCAGCCAAGACCTAGCGGGAGACACCGGGGAGCTGTTTTTT
TRBJ2-1 TRBV7-3 NA NA CASSLTSYNEQFF TGTGCCAGCAGCTTGACTAGCTACAATGAGCAGTTCTTC
TRBJ2-7 TRBV7-9 TRBD1 NA CASSPRGTGGREQYF TGTGCCAGCAGCCCTCGAGGGACAGGGGGGAGGGAGCAGTACTTC
TRBJ2-1 TRBV7-8 TRBD2 once CASSLALAGDPSEQFF TGTGCCAGCAGCTTAGCTCTAGCGGGGGACCCAAGTGAGCAGTTCTTC
TRBJ1-6 TRBV3-1/TRBV3-2 NA NA CASSRVYVEGSPLHF TGTGCCAGCAGCCGGGTATACGTAGAGGGTTCACCCCTCCACTTT
TRBJ1-1 TRBV29-1 NA NA CGGNRDSVEAFF TGCGGGGGGAACCGGGACTCCGTGGAAGCTTTCTTT
TRBJ2-3 TRBV12-3/TRBV12-4 NA NA CASIDRALDTQYF TGTGCCAGCATTGACCGAGCGTTAGATACGCAGTATTTT
TRBJ2-7 TRBV7-3 TRBD2 NA CASSLLAGGYEQYF TGTGCCAGCAGCTTATTAGCGGGAGGTTACGAGCAGTACTTC
TRBJ2-6 TRBV19 NA few CASRRGSGGANVLTF TGTGCCAGTAGAAGGGGCTCCGGGGGGGCCAACGTCCTGACTTTC
TRBJ1-2 TRBV9 NA NA CASSEQLRGGYTF TGTGCCAGCAGCGAGCAGCTAAGAGGGGGCTACACCTTC
TRBJ2-3 TRBV7-3 NA NA CASSLVSADTQYF TGTGCCAGCAGCTTAGTTTCGGCAGATACGCAGTATTTT
TRBJ1-2 TRBV6-5 TRBD1 NA CASSRGNRGGYTF TGTGCCAGCAGTCGGGGAAACAGGGGAGGCTACACCTTC
TRBJ1-1 TRBV18 NA NA CASSPRAGREAFF TGTGCCAGCTCACCAAGGGCGGGGCGTGAAGCTTTCTTT
TRBJ2-2 TRBV13 NA NA CASSLKEGNTGELFF TGTGCCAGCAGCTTGAAGGAGGGGAACACCGGGGAGCTGTTTTTT
TRBJ2-2 TRBV30 NA NA CAWSRSRVRGTGELFF TGTGCCTGGAGTCGCTCCAGGGTCCGGGGGACCGGGGAGCTGTTTTTT
TRBJ2-5 TRBV7-2 TRBD2 NA CASSAGLAKETQYF TGTGCCAGCAGCGCAGGACTAGCGAAAGAGACCCAGTACTTC
TRBJ2-1 TRBV19 TRBD1 NA CASTHRQGGNEQFF TGTGCCAGTACTCATCGACAGGGTGGCAATGAGCAGTTCTTC
TRBJ1-1 TRBV9 NA NA CASGTEINTEAFF TGTGCCAGCGGTACAGAGATTAACACTGAAGCTTTCTTT
TRBJ1-1 TRBV5-1 TRBD1 NA CASSPRTGLNTEAFF TGCGCCAGCAGCCCGCGGACAGGGCTAAACACTGAAGCTTTCTTT
TRBJ2-5 TRBV10-2 NA NA CASSPAGVRETQYF TGCGCCAGCTCACCAGCGGGCGTGAGAGAGACCCAGTACTTC
TRBJ1-1 TRBV9 NA once CASSVAGPGAEAFF TGTGCCAGCAGCGTAGCTGGGCCTGGCGCTGAAGCTTTCTTT
TRBJ1-1 TRBV2 TRBD1 NA CASSEDRVNTEAFF TGTGCCAGCAGTGAGGACAGGGTGAACACTGAAGCTTTCTTT
TRBJ2-4 TRBV4-3 TRBD2 once CASSQDLGGGSPVNIQYF TGCGCCAGCAGCCAAGATCTCGGGGGGGGGAGCCCAGTCAACATTCAGTACTTC
TRBJ2-1 TRBV11-2 NA NA CASSLAGQSYNEQFF TGTGCCAGCAGCTTAGCGGGACAATCCTACAATGAGCAGTTCTTC
TRBJ1-5 TRBV6-6 NA NA CASSSQGNQPQHF TGTGCCAGCAGTTCACAGGGAAATCAGCCCCAGCATTTT
TRBJ2-7 TRBV4-2 NA NA CASTQSSIGSSEQYF TGTGCCAGCACCCAGTCCTCAATCGGGTCGAGTGAGCAGTACTTC
TRBJ2-7 TRBV6-5 TRBD2 NA CASRTLAGGEQYF TGTGCCAGCAGGACACTAGCGGGAGGCGAGCAGTACTTC
TRBJ2-7 TRBV9 TRBD1 NA CASSPGQGPYEQYF TGTGCCAGCAGCCCGGGACAGGGGCCCTACGAGCAGTACTTC
TRBJ1-1 TRBV12-5 TRBD1 few CASGLARGLNTEAFF TGTGCTAGTGGTTTGGCCAGGGGGTTGAACACTGAAGCTTTCTTT
TRBJ2-7 TRBV5-1 NA once CASSFLQGLSSYEQYF TGCGCCAGCAGCTTCCTCCAGGGTCTAAGCTCCTACGAGCAGTACTTC